The T cell receptor beta chain under discussion was sequenced for a study of beta chain features in type 1 diabetes. Study details: Patients shared similar age, gender and cell yields with healthy donors. Across every sample, 100 million to 130 million sorted cells were examined in total. Study-wide results and caveats: High TCR expression in some cells could lead to their over-representation in cDNA sequencing. Within the patient group, naive, central memory and Treg TCRB repertoires appeared more similar to each other than within healthy donors.

In the case of this clone: Its target is unknown.

Expressed TCRB transcripts were sequenced because the entire RNA isolate underwent reverse transcription. Profiled with immunoSEQ multiplex PCR; TCRdb holds only in-frame clones, not every one. The sample lists approximately 250,000 clones, 11% to 15% occurring once. The CDR3 consists of 13 residues. The V gene's germline CDR1 is MGHDK and CDR2 SYGVNS. The V and J ends lost 6 bases and 6 bases respectively, with 15 bases between them. V usage is TRBV25-1 and J usage is TRBJ2-7, with D tentatively TRBD2 (6 bases). The clonotype comes from a woman in her 40s in good health. The material sequenced was naive CD4+ T cells from blood. The CDR3 protein is CASRTGVLGEQYF. The CDR3 DNA reads as TGTGCCAGCAGGACGGGGGTGTTAGGCGAGCAGTACTTC.